Following are 5 T cell receptor beta chains from one sample sequenced in a study of T cell repertoires in cytomegalovirus infection. Each CDR3 protein is one row after TCRdb ran MiXCR on the reads. Among roughly 170,000 distinct CDR3 sequences listed, about a fifth were seen once. For these TCRs, the target antigens are not known. The sequences come from CD8+ T cells from cultured PBMCs, collected from culture after CMV antigen stimulation. Receptor source: a human donor in good health (CMV status not recorded). Some clones in this sample may be carry-over from other donors' samples.

The chain uses TRBV7-8 and TRBJ1-1; D is undetermined. Per the germline V gene, CDR1 is SGHVS and CDR2 is FQNEAQ. The CDR3 has 16 residues. The V end was cut by 2 bases, the J end by 4 bases, with 17 bases between. The CDR3 loop is CASSLTVPGRGTEAFF. CDR3 sequence (DNA): TGTGCCAGCAGCTTAACCGTCCCCGGGAGAGGCACTGAAGCTTTCTTT.

To note about this clonotype: A much larger clone is a single base away; this may be a read error. The chain joins TRBV7-2 to TRBJ2-4, with 10 nucleotides matching TRBD2. The germline V gene has CDR1 SGHTA and CDR2 FQGNSA. The CDR3 covers 16 residues. J gave up 1 base and V 5 bases, and 5 bases lay outside the gene matches. The CDR3 reads CASSLTSGRAKNIQYF. DNA of the CDR3: TGTGCCAGCAGCCTGACTAGCGGGCGGGCCAAAAACATTCAGTACTTC.

This clonotype came up many times. The chain has TRBV7-3 and TRBJ2-2, with 11 bases lining up with TRBD1. V lost 5 bases, J lost 5 bases, and 7 bases stayed unmatched. The CDR3 length is 16 residues. Germline CDR1 reads SGHTA; CDR2 reads FQGTGA. The CDR3 loop is CASSPRTGGTTGELFF. The DNA for the CDR3 is TGTGCCAGCAGCCCCCGGACAGGGGGCACTACCGGGGAGCTGTTTTTT.

The rearrangement uses TRBV4-1 and TRBJ1-5; D remains ambiguous. The CDR3 has 13 residues. Trimming left V 3 bases short and J 4 bases short, with 7 bases between. Looked up from germline, CDR1 is MGHRA and CDR2 is YSYEKL. CDR3 DNA: TGCGCCAGCAGCCAGGATCAGAATCAGCCCCAGCATTTT. As protein: CASSQDQNQPQHF.

This clonotype occurred a few times. The chain has TRBV6-2 or TRBV6-3 and TRBJ1-1; tentatively, D is TRBD1 (5 bases). The germline CDR1 and CDR2 sequences are MNHEY and SVGEGT. The CDR3 spans 15 residues. Trimming took 2 bases from V and 3 from J, leaving 13 bases between them. The CDR3 here is CASSYPRRGDTEAFF. For the CDR3, the DNA is TGTGCCAGCAGTTACCCTCGGAGGGGAGACACTGAAGCTTTCTTT.